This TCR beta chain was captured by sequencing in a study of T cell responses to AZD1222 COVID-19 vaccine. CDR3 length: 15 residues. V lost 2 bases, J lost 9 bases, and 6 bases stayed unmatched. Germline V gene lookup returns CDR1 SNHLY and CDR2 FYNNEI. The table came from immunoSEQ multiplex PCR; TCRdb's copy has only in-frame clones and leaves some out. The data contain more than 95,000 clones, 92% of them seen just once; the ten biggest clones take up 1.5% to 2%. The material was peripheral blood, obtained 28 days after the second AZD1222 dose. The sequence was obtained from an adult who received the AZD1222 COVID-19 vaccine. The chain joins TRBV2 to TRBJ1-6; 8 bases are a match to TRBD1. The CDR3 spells CASSEQTGAGSPLHF. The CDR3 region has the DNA TGTGCCAGCAGTGAACAGACAGGGGCTGGTTCACCCCTCCACTTT.